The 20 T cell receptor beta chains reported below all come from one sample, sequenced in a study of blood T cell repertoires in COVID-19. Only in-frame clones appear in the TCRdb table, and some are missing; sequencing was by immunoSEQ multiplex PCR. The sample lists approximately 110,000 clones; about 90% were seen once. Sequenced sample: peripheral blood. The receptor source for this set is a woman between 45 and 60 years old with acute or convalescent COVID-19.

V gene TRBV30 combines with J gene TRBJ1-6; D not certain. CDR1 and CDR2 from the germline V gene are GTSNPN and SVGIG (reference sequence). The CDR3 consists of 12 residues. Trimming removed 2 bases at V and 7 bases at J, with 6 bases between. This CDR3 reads CAWSPSNSPLHF. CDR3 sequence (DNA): TGTGCCTGGAGTCCTTCCAATTCACCCCTCCACTTT.

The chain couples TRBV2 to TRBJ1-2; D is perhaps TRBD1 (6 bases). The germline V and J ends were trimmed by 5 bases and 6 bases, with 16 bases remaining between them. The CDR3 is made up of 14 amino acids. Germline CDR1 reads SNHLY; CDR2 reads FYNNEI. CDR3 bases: TGTGCCAGCAGTACAAACACAGGGCTAGATGGCTACACCTTC. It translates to CASSTNTGLDGYTF.

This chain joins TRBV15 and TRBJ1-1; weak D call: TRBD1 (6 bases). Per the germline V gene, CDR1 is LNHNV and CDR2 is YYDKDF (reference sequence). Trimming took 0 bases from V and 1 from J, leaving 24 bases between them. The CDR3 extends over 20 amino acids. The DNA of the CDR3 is TGTGCCACCAGCAGAGAGCTAGGAGGGGGGGTTACGGTTGAGAACACTGAAGCTTTCTTT. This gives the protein CATSRELGGGVTVENTEAFF.

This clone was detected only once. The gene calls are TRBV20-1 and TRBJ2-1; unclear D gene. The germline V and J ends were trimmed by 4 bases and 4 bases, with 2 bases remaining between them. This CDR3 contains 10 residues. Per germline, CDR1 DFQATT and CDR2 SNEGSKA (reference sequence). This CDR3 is CSAIYNEQFF. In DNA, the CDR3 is TGCAGTGCTATATACAATGAGCAGTTCTTC.

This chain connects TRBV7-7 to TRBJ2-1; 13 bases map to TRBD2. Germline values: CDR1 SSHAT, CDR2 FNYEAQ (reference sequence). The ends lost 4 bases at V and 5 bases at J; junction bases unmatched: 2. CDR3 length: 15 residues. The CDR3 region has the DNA TGTGCCAGCAGCTCGGGACTAGCGGGGAACAATGAGCAGTTCTTC. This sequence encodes CASSSGLAGNNEQFF. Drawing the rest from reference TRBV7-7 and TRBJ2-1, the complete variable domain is GAGVSQSPRYKVTKRGQDVTLRCDPISSHATLYWYQQALGQGPEFLTYFNYEAQPDKSGLPSDRFSAERPEGSISTLTIQRTEQRDSAMYRCASSSGLAGNNEQFFGPGTRLTVL.

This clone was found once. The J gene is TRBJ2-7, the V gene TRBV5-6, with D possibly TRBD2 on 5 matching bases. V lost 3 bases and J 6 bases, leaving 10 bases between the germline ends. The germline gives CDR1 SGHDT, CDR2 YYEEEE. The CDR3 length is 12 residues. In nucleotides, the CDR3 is TGTGCCAGCAGCTGGGGAAGCGGCGAGCAGTACTTC. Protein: CASSWGSGEQYF. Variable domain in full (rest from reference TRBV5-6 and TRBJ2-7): DAGVTQSPTHLIKTRGQQVTLRCSPKSGHDTVSWYQQALGQGPQFIFQYYEEEERQRGNFPDRFSGHQFPNYSSELNVNALLLGDSALYLCASSWGSGEQYFGPGTRLTVT.

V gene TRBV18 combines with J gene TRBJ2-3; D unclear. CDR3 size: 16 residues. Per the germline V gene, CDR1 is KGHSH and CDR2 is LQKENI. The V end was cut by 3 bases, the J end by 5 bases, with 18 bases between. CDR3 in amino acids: CASSPLPPPGGDTQYF. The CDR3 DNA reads TGTGCCAGCTCACCGCTTCCCCCCCCCGGCGGAGATACGCAGTATTTT. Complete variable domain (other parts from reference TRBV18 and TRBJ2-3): NAGVMQNPRHLVRRRGQEARLRCSPMKGHSHVYWYRQLPEEGLKFMVYLQKENIIDESGMPKERFSAEFPKEGPSILRIQQVVRGDSAAYFCASSPLPPPGGDTQYFGPGTRLTVL.

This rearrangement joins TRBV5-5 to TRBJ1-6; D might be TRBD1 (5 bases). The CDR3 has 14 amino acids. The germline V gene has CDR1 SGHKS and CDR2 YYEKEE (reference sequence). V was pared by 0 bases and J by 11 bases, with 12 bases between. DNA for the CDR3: TGTGCCAGCAGCTTGGAGCGGGGGTTCGCACCCCTCCACTTT. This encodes CASSLERGFAPLHF.

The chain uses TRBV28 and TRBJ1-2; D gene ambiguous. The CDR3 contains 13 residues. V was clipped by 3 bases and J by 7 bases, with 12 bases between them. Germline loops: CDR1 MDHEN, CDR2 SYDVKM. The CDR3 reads CASSFGRGGGYTF. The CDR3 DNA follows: TGTGCCAGCAGTTTTGGGCGGGGAGGTGGCTACACCTTC.

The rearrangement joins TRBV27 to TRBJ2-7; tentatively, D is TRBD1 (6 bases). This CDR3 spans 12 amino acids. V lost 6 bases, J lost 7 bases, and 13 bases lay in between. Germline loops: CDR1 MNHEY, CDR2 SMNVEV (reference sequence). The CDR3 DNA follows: TGTGCCAGCAGCCTACAGGGCGGGGAGCAGTACTTC. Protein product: CASSLQGGEQYF.

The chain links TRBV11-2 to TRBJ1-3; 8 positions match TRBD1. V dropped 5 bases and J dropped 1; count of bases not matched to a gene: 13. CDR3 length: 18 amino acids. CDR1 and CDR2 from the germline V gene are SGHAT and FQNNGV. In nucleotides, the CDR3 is TGTGCCAGCAGCCCCTGGGGGACAGGCAAACCTTCTGGAAACACCATATATTTT. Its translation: CASSPWGTGKPSGNTIYF.

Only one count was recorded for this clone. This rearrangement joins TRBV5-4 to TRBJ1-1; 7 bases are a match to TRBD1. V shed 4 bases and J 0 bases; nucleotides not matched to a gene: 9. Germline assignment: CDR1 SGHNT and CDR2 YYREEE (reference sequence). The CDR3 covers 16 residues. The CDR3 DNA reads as TGTGCCAGCAGCCCTGCCCTGACAGGGATGAACACTGAAGCTTTCTTT. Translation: CASSPALTGMNTEAFF.

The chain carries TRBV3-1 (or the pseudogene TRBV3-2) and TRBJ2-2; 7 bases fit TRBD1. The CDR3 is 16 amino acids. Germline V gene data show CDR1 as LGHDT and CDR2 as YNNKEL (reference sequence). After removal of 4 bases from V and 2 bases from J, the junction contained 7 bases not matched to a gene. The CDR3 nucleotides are TGTGCCAGCAGCCGCAGGGGACAGCTAAACACCGGGGAGCTGTTTTTT. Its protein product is CASSRRGQLNTGELFF.

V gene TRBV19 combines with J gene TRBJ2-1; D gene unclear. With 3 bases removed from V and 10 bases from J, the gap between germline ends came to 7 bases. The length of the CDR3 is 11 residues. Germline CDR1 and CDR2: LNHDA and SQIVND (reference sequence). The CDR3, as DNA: TGTGCCAGTAGTATCTCGCGGGAGCAGTTCTTC. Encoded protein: CASSISREQFF.

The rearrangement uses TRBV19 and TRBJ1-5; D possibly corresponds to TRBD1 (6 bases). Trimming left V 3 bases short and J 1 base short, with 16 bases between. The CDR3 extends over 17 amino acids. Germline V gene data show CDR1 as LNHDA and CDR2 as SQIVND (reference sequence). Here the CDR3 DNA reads TGTGCCAGTAGTATCGTAAGTAACAGGGCGAGCAATCAGCCCCAGCATTTT. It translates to CASSIVSNRASNQPQHF.

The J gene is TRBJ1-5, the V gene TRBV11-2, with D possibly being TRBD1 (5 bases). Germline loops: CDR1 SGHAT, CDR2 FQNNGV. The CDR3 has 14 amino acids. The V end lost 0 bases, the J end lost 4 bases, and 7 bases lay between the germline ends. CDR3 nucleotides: TGTGCCAGCAGCTTAGAGGGGGGGAATCAGCCCCAGCATTTT. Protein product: CASSLEGGNQPQHF.

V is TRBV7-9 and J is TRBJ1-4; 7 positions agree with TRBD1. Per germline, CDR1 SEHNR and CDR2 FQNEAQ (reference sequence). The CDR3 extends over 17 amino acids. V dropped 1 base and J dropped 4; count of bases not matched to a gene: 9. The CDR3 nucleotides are TGTGCCAGCAGCTTAGGAAACCCGACAGGGTTTAATGAAAAACTGTTTTTT. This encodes CASSLGNPTGFNEKLFF.

CDR3 nucleotide sequence: TGTGCCAGCAGCTCCCCCGGAGGGAGCTTCGACGAGCAGTACTTC. It translates to CASSSPGGSFDEQYF. The chain uses TRBV5-6 and TRBJ2-7, with a weak D call TRBD2 (6 bases). Germline-derived CDR1 and CDR2 are SGHDT and YYEEEE. V was clipped by 3 bases and J by 5 bases, with 18 bases between them. The CDR3 totals 15 residues. Drawing the rest from reference TRBV5-6 and TRBJ2-7, the complete variable domain is DAGVTQSPTHLIKTRGQQVTLRCSPKSGHDTVSWYQQALGQGPQFIFQYYEEEERQRGNFPDRFSGHQFPNYSSELNVNALLLGDSALYLCASSSPGGSFDEQYFGPGTRLTVT.

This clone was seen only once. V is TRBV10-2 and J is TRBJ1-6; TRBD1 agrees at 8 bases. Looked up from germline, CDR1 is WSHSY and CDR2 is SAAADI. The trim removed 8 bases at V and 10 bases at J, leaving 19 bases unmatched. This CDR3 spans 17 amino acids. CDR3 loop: CASGLLPQGANISPLHF. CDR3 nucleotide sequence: TGCGCCAGCGGCCTCCTCCCCCAGGGGGCGAACATATCACCCCTCCACTTT.

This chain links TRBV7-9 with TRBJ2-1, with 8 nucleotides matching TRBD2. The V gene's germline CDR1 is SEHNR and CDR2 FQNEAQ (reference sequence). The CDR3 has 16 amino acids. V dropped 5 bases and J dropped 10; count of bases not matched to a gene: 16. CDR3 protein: CASSPSGSGSVGEQFF. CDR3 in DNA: TGTGCCAGCAGCCCTTCTGGCAGCGGGAGCGTCGGGGAGCAGTTCTTC.